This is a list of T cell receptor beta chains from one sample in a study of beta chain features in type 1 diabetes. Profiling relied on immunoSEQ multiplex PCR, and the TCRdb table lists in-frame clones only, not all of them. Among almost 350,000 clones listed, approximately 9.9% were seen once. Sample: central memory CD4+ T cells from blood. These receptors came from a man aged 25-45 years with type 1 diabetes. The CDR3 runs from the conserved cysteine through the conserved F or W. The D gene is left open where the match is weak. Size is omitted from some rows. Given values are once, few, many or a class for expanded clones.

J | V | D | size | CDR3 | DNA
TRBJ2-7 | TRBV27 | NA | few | CASSPTGREQYF | TGTGCCAGCAGTCCCACAGGGCGCGAGCAGTACTTC
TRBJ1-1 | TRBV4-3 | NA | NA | CASSQDGRGNTEAFF | TGCGCCAGCAGCCAAGATGGGAGGGGGAACACTGAAGCTTTCTTT
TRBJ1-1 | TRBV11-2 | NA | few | CASSLSQPGTEAFF | TGTGCCAGCAGCTTAAGCCAACCGGGCACTGAAGCTTTCTTT
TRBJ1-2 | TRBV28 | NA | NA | CASTSGTTGYGYTF | TGTGCCAGCACCTCCGGGACAACTGGCTATGGCTACACCTTC
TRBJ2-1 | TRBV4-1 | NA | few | CASSQESWGNEQFF | TGCGCCAGCAGCCAAGAATCATGGGGCAATGAGCAGTTCTTC
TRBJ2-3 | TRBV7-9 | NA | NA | CASSLIPLSTSPTQYF | TGTGCCAGCAGCTTAATCCCCCTTTCGACATCACCTACGCAGTATTTT
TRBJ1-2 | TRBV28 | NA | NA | CASLRGGAGYGYTF | TGTGCCAGCCTCCGGGGGGGGGCAGGCTATGGCTACACCTTC
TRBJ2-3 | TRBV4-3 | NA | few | CASSQGTGQGGDTQYF | TGCGCCAGCAGCCAGGGTACCGGACAGGGAGGGGATACGCAGTATTTT
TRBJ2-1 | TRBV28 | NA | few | CASSMGAYNEQFF | TGTGCCAGCAGTATGGGGGCCTACAATGAGCAGTTCTTC
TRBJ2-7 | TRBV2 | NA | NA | CASIRGSYEQYF | TGTGCCAGCATCAGGGGTTCCTACGAGCAGTACTTC
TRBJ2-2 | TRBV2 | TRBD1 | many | CASTGTVITGELFF | TGTGCCAGCACCGGGACAGTAATCACCGGGGAGCTGTTTTTT